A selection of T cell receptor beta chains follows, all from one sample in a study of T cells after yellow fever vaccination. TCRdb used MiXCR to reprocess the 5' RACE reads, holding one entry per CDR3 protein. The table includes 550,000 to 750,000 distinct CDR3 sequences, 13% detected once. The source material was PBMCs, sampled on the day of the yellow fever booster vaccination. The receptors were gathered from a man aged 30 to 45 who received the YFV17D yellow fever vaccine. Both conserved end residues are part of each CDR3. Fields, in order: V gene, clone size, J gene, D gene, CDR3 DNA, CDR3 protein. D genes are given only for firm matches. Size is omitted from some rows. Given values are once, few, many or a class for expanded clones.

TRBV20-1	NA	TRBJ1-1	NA	TGCAGTGCTAGAGATTTACGAGACCTGAACACTGAAGCTTTCTTT	CSARDLRDLNTEAFF
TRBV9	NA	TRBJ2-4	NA	TGTGCCAGCAGCGTGGACGAGGGTGGTGCCATTCAGTACTTC	CASSVDEGGAIQYF
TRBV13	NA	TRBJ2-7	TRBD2	TGTGCCAGCAGCCCCCCCCTCGCTAGCGGGAGTGCCAACGAGCAGTACTTC	CASSPPLASGSANEQYF
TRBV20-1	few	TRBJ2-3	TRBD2	TGCAGCCAACCGGCTAGCGGGACAGATACGCAGTATTTT	CSQPASGTDTQYF
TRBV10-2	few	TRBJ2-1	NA	TGCGCCAGCAGTGAGAAACCGTCTATGAGGGACAATGAGCAGTTCTTC	CASSEKPSMRDNEQFF
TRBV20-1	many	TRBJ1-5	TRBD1	TGCAGTGCCTGGGCAGGGGGGGGTCAGCCCCAGCATTTT	CSAWAGGGQPQHF
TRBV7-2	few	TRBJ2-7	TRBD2	TGTGCCAGCAGCCAATCTAGCGGGAAAACCTACGAGCAGTACTTC	CASSQSSGKTYEQYF
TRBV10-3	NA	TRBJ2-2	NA	TGTGCCATCAAGAGGGCGGGACAAAAGGCGGGGGAGCTGTTTTTT	CAIKRAGQKAGELFF
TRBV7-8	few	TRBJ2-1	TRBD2	TGTGCCAGCAGGCCGGGGCAGGGAGCGGGAGCGTGGAATGAGCAGTTCTTC	CASRPGQGAGAWNEQFF
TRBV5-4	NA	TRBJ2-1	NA	TGTGCCAGCATCTCCCCTCAGAATGAGCAGTTCTTC	CASISPQNEQFF
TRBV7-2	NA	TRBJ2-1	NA	TGTGCCAGCAGCCGGGAATGGGACAGGAGCGGGAGGGAGCAGTTCTTC	CASSREWDRSGREQFF
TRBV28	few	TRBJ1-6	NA	TGTGCCAGCAACCAGGGAGCGCAGAATTCACCCCTCCACTTT	CASNQGAQNSPLHF
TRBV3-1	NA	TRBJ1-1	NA	TGTGCCAGCAGCCAAGAGAGGCAGGCTTTCTTT	CASSQERQAFF
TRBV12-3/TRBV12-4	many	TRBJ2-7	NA	TGTGCCAGCAGTTTTACAGCTTCCTACGAGCAGTACTTC	CASSFTASYEQYF
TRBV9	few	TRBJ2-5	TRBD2	TGTGCCAGCAGCGTAGGTCGGGGGGGCGCGGAGACCCAGTACTTC	CASSVGRGGAETQYF
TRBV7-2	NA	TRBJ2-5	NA	TGTGCCAGCTTGGGCAGTCGGCAAGAGACCCAGTACTTC	CASLGSRQETQYF
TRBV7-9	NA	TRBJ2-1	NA	TGTGCCAGCAGCCCCGTGGTGGTTCGCTCCTACAATGAGCAGTTCTTC	CASSPVVVRSYNEQFF
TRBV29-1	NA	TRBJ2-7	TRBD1	TGCAGCGTTGAAACCGGGACAGGGGGGTCCGAGCAGTACTTC	CSVETGTGGSEQYF
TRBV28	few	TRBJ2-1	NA	TGTGCCAGCAGTCCCGGGACGGTGGGCGATGAGCAGTTCTTC	CASSPGTVGDEQFF
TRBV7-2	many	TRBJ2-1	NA	TGTGCCAGCAGCTCCCAGGGAAGCTCCTACAATGAGCAGTTCTTC	CASSSQGSSYNEQFF
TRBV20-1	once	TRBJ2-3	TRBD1	TGCAGTGCTAGAGAAGGGGTGGACAGGGTGACAGATACGCAGTATTTT	CSAREGVDRVTDTQYF
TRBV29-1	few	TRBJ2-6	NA	TGCAGCGTTCGCACAGGGACTGGGGCCAACGTCCTGACTTTC	CSVRTGTGANVLTF
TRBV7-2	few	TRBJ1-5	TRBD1	TGTGCCAGCAGCCACAGGGGAGGGGATCAGCCCCAGCATTTT	CASSHRGGDQPQHF
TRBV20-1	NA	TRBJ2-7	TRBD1	TGCAGTGCTAGGGACAGGGCCCCCTACGAGCAGTACTTC	CSARDRAPYEQYF
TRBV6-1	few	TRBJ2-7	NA	TGTGCCAGCAAGCCAGGGACCGCGGACACCTACGAGCAGTACTTC	CASKPGTADTYEQYF
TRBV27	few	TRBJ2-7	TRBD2	TGTGCCAGCAGTTTAGTAGTTAGCGGGGGCTCCTACGAGCAGTACTTC	CASSLVVSGGSYEQYF